Following are 22 T cell receptor beta chains from one sample sequenced in a study of shared clonotypes between healthy human individuals. The data were produced by immunoSEQ multiplex PCR, yet TCRdb's version contains in-frame clones alone and is incomplete. The repertoire holds around 940,000 clones, 76% seen once, with around 1.4% in the top ten. Specimen: memory CD4+ T cells sorted from blood. Subset denoted: CD45RA-negative fraction. The receptor set was obtained from a man aged 18 to 30 in good health.

This clone was observed a few times. Other DNA sequences in the sample encode the same CDR3. The chain has TRBV4-3 and TRBJ1-1, with TRBD1 as a possible D gene (5 bases). Per germline, CDR1 LGHNA and CDR2 YSLEER. The CDR3 sequence is 13 residues long. The V and J ends lost 3 bases and 5 bases respectively, with 10 bases between them. In DNA form, the CDR3 reads TGCGCCAGCAGCCAGATTAGGGGAACTGAAGCTTTCTTT. Its translation is CASSQIRGTEAFF.

This clone was detected only once. Its ends do not fully match the called genes, so a read error is possible. The chain joins TRBV5-4 to TRBJ1-2; TRBD1 aligns across 7 bases. This CDR3 region has 13 residues. Looked up from germline, CDR1 is SGHNT and CDR2 is YYREEE (reference sequence). CDR3 residues: CAGSVGQTYGYTF. The CDR3 nucleotides are TGTGCCGGCAGCGTGGGACAGACGTATGGCTACACCTTC.

This clone turned up a few times. The V gene is TRBV6-1, the J gene TRBJ1-5; D gene ambiguous. Germline V gene sequence: CDR1 MNHNS, CDR2 SASEGT. This CDR3 region has 13 residues. Trimming removed 5 bases from V and 4 bases from J, with 9 bases in between. CDR3 sequence reads: CASSIPQNQPQHF. Here the CDR3 DNA reads TGTGCCAGCAGTATCCCCCAGAATCAGCCCCAGCATTTT.

The V and J genes are TRBV5-8 and TRBJ2-7; D is uncertain. Germline V lookup: CDR1 SGHTS, CDR2 YDEGEE. The V end was cut by 0 bases, the J end by 6 bases, with 13 bases between. The CDR3 has 14 amino acids. Written as DNA, the CDR3 is TGTGCCAGCAGCTTGGAATTTCGGGTCGGCGAGCAGTACTTC. Residues: CASSLEFRVGEQYF.

The rearrangement links TRBV7-9 to TRBJ1-4, with D unresolved. Germline V gene lookup returns CDR1 SEHNR and CDR2 FQNEAQ (reference sequence). The CDR3 covers 13 residues. The V gene lost 5 bases and the J gene lost 6 bases, with 10 bases spanning the gap. The CDR3 spells CASSKNSDEKLFF. The CDR3 DNA follows: TGTGCCAGCAGCAAAAATTCCGATGAAAAACTGTTTTTT.

The chain employs TRBV5-1 and TRBJ2-3; weak D call: TRBD2 (7 bases). This CDR3 has 16 residues. V lost 0 bases to trimming and J lost 2 bases, with 13 bases between them. Per germline, CDR1 SGHRS and CDR2 YFSETQ. The CDR3, as DNA: TGCGCCAGCAGCTTGGCTGTCGGGGGGCCCACAGATACGCAGTATTTT. Translating gives CASSLAVGGPTDTQYF.

This clone was recorded a few times. This chain connects TRBV2 to TRBJ1-2; tentative D call: TRBD1 (5 bases). Germline-derived CDR1 and CDR2 are SNHLY and FYNNEI. This CDR3 is 12 amino acids long. With 7 bases removed from V and 2 bases from J, the gap between germline ends came to 8 bases. CDR3 bases: TGTGCCAGCAAGGGGAGCAACTATGGCTACACCTTC. Protein product: CASKGSNYGYTF.

This clone was counted ten times or more. The genes are TRBV4-2 and TRBJ1-6; D is ambiguous. V was trimmed by 0 bases and J by 10 bases, leaving 13 bases between them. CDR3 length: 15 residues. Germline V gene lookup returns CDR1 LGHNA and CDR2 YNFKEQ. The CDR3 coding sequence is TGTGCCAGCAGCCAAGATGACTCAAGTTACTCACCCCTCCACTTT. It yields the protein CASSQDDSSYSPLHF.

In this sample, this clone turned up a few times. The V call is TRBV11-2, the J call TRBJ2-5; D gene unclear. The germline V and J ends were trimmed by 1 base and 1 base, with 4 bases remaining between them. This CDR3 has 13 amino acids. From germline, CDR1 is SGHAT and CDR2 FQNNGV. CDR3 loop: CASSLGSQETQYF. The CDR3 bases are TGTGCCAGCAGCTTAGGCAGCCAAGAGACCCAGTACTTC. The full variable domain, its missing parts supplied by reference TRBV11-2 and TRBJ2-5, is EAGVAQSPRYKIIEKRQSVAFWCNPISGHATLYWYQQILGQGPKLLIQFQNNGVVDDSQLPKDRFSAERLKGVDSTLKIQPAKLEDSAVYLCASSLGSQETQYFGPGTRLLVL.

This clone was counted only a few times. The chain recombines TRBV19 with TRBJ1-1; D not certain. V was trimmed by 1 base and J by 11 bases, leaving 17 bases between them. The CDR3 spans 14 residues. Germline lookup yields CDR1 LNHDA and CDR2 SQIVND (reference sequence). In nucleotides, the CDR3 is TGTGCCAGTAGTATAGGGCGGGCCAAAAGGGAGGCTTTCTTT. This codes for CASSIGRAKREAFF.

V usage is TRBV18 and J usage is TRBJ2-7; 7 bases fit TRBD1. The length of the CDR3 is 14 residues. The junction had 4 bases not matched to a gene; V was cut back by 2 bases and J by 3 bases. Per germline, CDR1 KGHSH and CDR2 LQKENI. The DNA of the CDR3 is TGTGCCAGCTCACCAGCGCGACAGGGCTACGAGCAGTACTTC. This codes for CASSPARQGYEQYF.

This rearrangement joins TRBV30 to TRBJ2-7, with D unclear. V was clipped by 5 bases and J by 0 bases, with 2 bases between them. Germline V CDR1 and CDR2: GTSNPN, SVGIG (reference sequence). The CDR3 sequence is 10 residues long. CDR3 nucleotides: TGTGCCTGGCCCTCCTACGAGCAGTACTTC. It translates to CAWPSYEQYF.

This clone was found a few times. J is TRBJ2-7 and V is TRBV23-1, with no clear D. TRBV23-1 is noted as an ORF with a role that remains uncertain. V dropped 6 bases and J dropped 3 bases, with 18 bases sitting between them. The CDR3 totals 15 residues. The CDR3 nucleotides are TGCGCCAGCAGCCGGGTTGACCTGGAGAACTACGAGCAGTACTTC. Protein product: CASSRVDLENYEQYF.

V is TRBV11-2 and J is TRBJ2-1, with 10 bases matching TRBD1. The CDR3 spans 15 residues. J gave up 8 bases and V 1 base, and 5 bases lay outside the gene matches. Germline-derived CDR1 and CDR2 are SGHAT and FQNNGV. The CDR3 sequence is CASSLGQGAWDEQFF. The CDR3 bases are TGTGCCAGCAGCTTAGGACAGGGGGCTTGGGATGAGCAGTTCTTC.

The chain recombines TRBV28 with TRBJ2-1; 7 nucleotides agree with TRBD1. V shed 5 bases and J 6 bases; nucleotides not matched to a gene: 4. The CDR3 length is 13 residues. Per the germline V gene, CDR1 is MDHEN and CDR2 is SYDVKM. The CDR3 DNA sequence: TGTGCCAGCAGTGTGGACAGGCCCAATGAGCAGTTCTTC. Protein product: CASSVDRPNEQFF.

The J gene is TRBJ2-2, the V gene TRBV5-1; 7 bases line up with TRBD2. The CDR3 length is 15 residues. CDR1 and CDR2 from the germline V gene are SGHRS and YFSETQ. Trimming at V came to 1 base and at J to 5 bases, leaving 5 bases not matched to a gene. Here the CDR3 DNA reads TGCGCCAGCAGCTTGTCTTCGCGGGAGACCGGGGAGCTGTTTTTT. This gives the protein CASSLSSRETGELFF.

Notes on this clone: The sample contains more than one DNA sequence encoding this CDR3. The chain couples TRBV9 to TRBJ2-2; D is possibly TRBD2 (6 bases). This CDR3 region has 16 residues. Germline V CDR1 and CDR2: SGDLS, YYNGEE. Trimming stripped 0 bases from V and 1 base from J, with 10 bases between. This chain's CDR3 is CASSVVPGVNTGELFF. DNA for the CDR3: TGTGCCAGCAGCGTAGTCCCGGGGGTGAACACCGGGGAGCTGTTTTTT.

This clone was detected ten times or more. The chain couples TRBV9 to TRBJ1-4; 7 nucleotides line up with TRBD1. The CDR3 length is 16 residues. The germline CDR1 and CDR2 sequences are SGDLS and YYNGEE. V shed 0 bases, J shed 3 bases, and the junction held 5 bases outside the gene matches. The CDR3 protein is CASSVAQGGSNEKLFF. The CDR3 nucleotides are TGTGCCAGCAGCGTAGCCCAGGGGGGCTCTAATGAAAAACTGTTTTTT.

V gene TRBV30 combines with J gene TRBJ2-5; D is perhaps TRBD1 (5 bases). The J call may be faulty, since TRBJ2-7 better matches the DNA end. Germline V gene sequence: CDR1 GTSNPN, CDR2 SVGIG (reference sequence). CDR3 length equals 11 residues. The CDR3 is CAWKTAYEQYF. Written as DNA, the CDR3 is TGTGCCTGGAAGACAGCCTACGAGCAGTACTTC.

This clone occurred once. This chain connects TRBV5-1 to TRBJ1-1; 8 positions agree with TRBD1. CDR1 and CDR2 from the germline V gene are SGHRS and YFSETQ. V was pared by 1 base and J by 5 bases, with 4 bases of the junction left unmatched. This CDR3 comprises 14 residues. The CDR3 is CASSLLQGETEAFF. The CDR3 DNA reads as TGCGCCAGCAGCTTGTTACAGGGGGAGACTGAAGCTTTCTTT.

To note about this clone: A read error may explain this, as a much larger clone is one base away. V usage is TRBV7-2 and J usage is TRBJ2-2, with unresolved D. The CDR3 is 12 amino acids. The V gene lost 1 base and the J gene lost 6 bases, with 3 bases spanning the gap. Germline CDR1 is SGHTA and CDR2 is FQGNSA. CDR3 protein: CASSLEAGELFF. CDR3 nucleotide sequence: TGTGCCAGCAGCTTAGAGGCCGGGGAGCTGTTTTTT.

The chain links TRBV21-1 to TRBJ2-3; the listed D gene, TRBD2, was not tested against the DNA. TRBV21-1 is marked as a pseudogene. This CDR3 has 13 amino acids. CDR3 in amino acids: CASSRRTRETQYF. The CDR3 bases are TGTGCCAGCAGCAGACGGACTAGGGAGACGCAGTATTTT.